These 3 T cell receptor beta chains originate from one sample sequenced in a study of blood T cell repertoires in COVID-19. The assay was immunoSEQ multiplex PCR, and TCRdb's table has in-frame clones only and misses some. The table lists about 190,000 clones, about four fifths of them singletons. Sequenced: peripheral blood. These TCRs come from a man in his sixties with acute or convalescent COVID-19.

CDR3 bases: TGTGCCAGTAGTCACCAGGGGTTTCAGCTCTATGGCTACACCTTC. It codes for CASSHQGFQLYGYTF. The rearrangement joins TRBV19 to TRBJ1-2; D is perhaps TRBD1 (6 bases). CDR1 and CDR2 (germline): LNHDA, SQIVND (reference sequence). This CDR3 has 15 residues. The ends were cut back, 5 bases at V and 4 bases at J, with 17 bases in the middle.

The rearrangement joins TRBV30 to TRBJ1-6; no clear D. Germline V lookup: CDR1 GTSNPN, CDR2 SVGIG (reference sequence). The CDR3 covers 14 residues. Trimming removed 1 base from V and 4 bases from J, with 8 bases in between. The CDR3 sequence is CAWSGSVYNSPLHF. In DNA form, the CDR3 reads TGTGCCTGGAGTGGGTCAGTATATAATTCACCCCTCCACTTT.

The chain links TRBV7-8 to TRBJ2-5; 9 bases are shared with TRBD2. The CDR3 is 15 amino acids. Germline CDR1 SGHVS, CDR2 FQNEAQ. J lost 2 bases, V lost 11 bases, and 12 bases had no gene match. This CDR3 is CALSARLADQETQYF. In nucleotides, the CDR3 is TGTGCCCTCAGCGCCCGACTAGCGGATCAAGAGACCCAGTACTTC.